The entry that follows covers one T cell receptor beta chain sequence. The sample is drawn from a study of shared clonotypes between healthy human individuals. At the deep level, the assay was run. Once extracted for a subset, genomic DNA was divided evenly among several immunoSEQ plates. Tens of thousands of T cell genomes, or about 320 ng DNA, went into unsorted PBMC replicate PCRs. Assay used: immunoSEQ multiplex PCR; TCRdb lists only in-frame clones, some missing. The table records about half a million clones, 79% of them present only once. The unsorted samples took tens of millions of PBMCs to get genomic DNA. V lost 4 bases, J lost 1 base, and 4 bases lay in between. Per the germline V gene, CDR1 is SQVTM and CDR2 is ANQGSEA. CDR3 length equals 11 residues.

Input material: PBMCs. This clonotype was obtained from a woman between 40 and 55 years old in good health. Some clones in this sample may be carry-over from other donors' samples. This chain links TRBV29-1 with TRBJ1-1; D is uncertain. Here the CDR3 reads CSVVPNTEAFF. In DNA, the CDR3 is TGCAGCGTTGTCCCGAACACTGAAGCTTTCTTT.